This TCR beta chain originates from a study of metastatic and nonmetastatic thyroid tumors. Study as a whole: Blood and tumor or nodule tissue repertoires from malignant and benign thyroid patients were compared.

General study points: In both blood and tumor samples, TCR beta diversity was reported significantly higher for malignant than benign nodules.

Using MiXCR, TCRdb re-called clones from the PCR reads. The sample lists approximately 82,000 clones, roughly an eighth occurring once. The CDR3 length is 15 residues. The germline V gene has CDR1 DFQATT and CDR2 SNEGSKA (reference sequence). V dropped 3 bases and J dropped 0 bases, with 12 bases sitting between them. This clone was seen ten or more times. Its antigen is unidentified. All patients were treatment-naive before thyroid surgery. The chain employs TRBV20-1 and TRBJ1-5; D call uncertain. The sample was tumor tissue. The TCR comes from a female donor with papillary thyroid cancer or a benign thyroid nodule (not recorded which). Some clones in this sample may be carry-over from other donors' samples. CDR3 sequence (DNA): TGCAGTGCTAGTATTTCAGGATTTAGCAATCAGCCCCAGCATTTT. It yields the protein CSASISGFSNQPQHF.